The 2 T cell receptor beta chains below come from one sample, sequenced in a study of neoadjuvant nivolumab and ipilimumab in lung cancer. Some clones are missing from TCRdb's copy, which holds only in-frame ones; the method was immunoSEQ multiplex PCR. The profile covers about 7,300 clones, with around 85% appearing a single time and 6.8% taken by the ten largest. The sample was tumor tissue, taken after neoadjuvant nivolumab, alone or with ipilimumab, at or shortly before surgery. Receptor source: an adult with non-small cell lung cancer.

This chain links TRBV30 with TRBJ2-3, with 11 bases matching TRBD2. V trimming: 4 bases; J trimming: 5 bases; junction bases outside the gene matches: 14. Germline V gene sequence: CDR1 GTSNPN, CDR2 SVGIG (reference sequence). CDR3 size: 17 residues. The CDR3 sequence is CAWTTSGASSYRDTQYF. The CDR3 DNA reads as TGTGCCTGGACGACTAGCGGGGCCAGTTCCTACAGAGATACGCAGTATTTT.

The CDR3 nucleotides are TGCGCCAGCAGCCAAGGATTCGGCAGCCGCGAGCAGTACTTC. Protein product: CASSQGFGSREQYF. This rearrangement joins TRBV4-3 to TRBJ2-7; no definite D call. From germline, CDR1 is LGHNA and CDR2 YSLEER. The CDR3 covers 14 residues. V lost 1 base to trimming and J lost 6 bases, with 13 bases between them.